The clone carrying this T cell receptor (beta chain) was observed a few times. This record belongs to a study of blood T cell repertoires in COVID-19. As handled by the study authors: Counts of nucleated cells, estimated from reference gene primer amplification, were obtained. This table comes from immunoSEQ multiplex PCR, and its TCRdb copy is limited to in-frame clones, with some not included. V, J and clone size are those of that table, while D and trimming were read from the DNA. The sample holds 150,000 to 200,000 clones; 82% are singletons and the top ten take approximately 7%. This CDR3 comprises 12 residues. With 5 bases removed from V and 4 bases from J, the gap between germline ends came to 10 bases. Per the germline V gene, CDR1 is SGHRS and CDR2 is YFSETQ.

The TCR was taken from a woman between 40 and 55 years old with COVID-19, enrolled during active disease. V and J are TRBV5-1 and TRBJ2-7; D may be TRBD2 (6 bases). What was sequenced was peripheral blood. The CDR3 sequence: CASSFGGYEQYF. CDR3 coding DNA: TGCGCCAGCAGTTTCGGGGGATACGAGCAGTACTTC.